The rows below give T cell receptor beta chains drawn from one sample of a study of OX40 agonist ivuxolimab in advanced cancers. Assay: immunoSEQ multiplex PCR; the TCRdb copy retains only in-frame clones and omits some. The sample shows about 150,000 clones, about nine tenths of them seen only once. This sample comprised CD4+ or CD8+ T cells sorted from blood, obtained in a trial of the OX40 agonist ivuxolimab. These receptors all come from an adult with an advanced solid tumor such as melanoma, head and neck, liver or kidney cancer. Both conserved end residues are part of each CDR3. The D gene is left open where the match is weak. Size tells how often a clone was seen (once, few, many) or the class of an expanded clone, and some rows leave it out.

NA	NA	TRBV6-6	TRBJ2-7	TGTGCCAGCAGTCTTGCCGGGCCCTCCTACGAGCAGTACTTC	CASSLAGPSYEQYF
NA	TRBD1	TRBV28	TRBJ2-7	TGTGCCAGCAGTCAGGACAGGCAAACCTACGAGCAGTACTTC	CASSQDRQTYEQYF
NA	TRBD2	TRBV30	TRBJ2-7	TGTGCCTGGGATACTCGGGGGGGCTTTAGCTTC	CAWDTRGGFSF
NA	TRBD1	TRBV19	TRBJ1-1	TGTGCCAGTAGTATCCGACAGGGGGAAGCTTTCTTT	CASSIRQGEAFF
few	TRBD2	TRBV7-2	TRBJ2-1	TGTGCCAGCAGCTTTTCCCCTGGACTAGTGTACAATGAGCAGTTCTTC	CASSFSPGLVYNEQFF
NA	TRBD2	TRBV5-1	TRBJ2-7	TGCGCCAGCAGCCTTACTAGCGGGAGGCCACCCTACGAGCAGTACTTC	CASSLTSGRPPYEQYF
NA	TRBD1	TRBV28	TRBJ2-1	TGTGCCAGCAGTTCCTCCGGGACAGGGGCCTACAATGAGCAGTTCTTC	CASSSSGTGAYNEQFF
NA	TRBD2	TRBV4-3	TRBJ2-1	TGCGCCAGCAGCCAAGCCCAGGGAGCGGGAGCCTACAATGAGCAGTTCTTC	CASSQAQGAGAYNEQFF
NA	NA	TRBV11-2	TRBJ1-1	TGTGCCAGCAGCTTAGGCAGGGGTTCGGGCAACACTGAAGCTTTCTTT	CASSLGRGSGNTEAFF
NA	NA	TRBV9	TRBJ1-2	TGTGCCAGCAGCGTCTCAGGGGAGATAGGCTATGGCTACACCTTC	CASSVSGEIGYGYTF
NA	NA	TRBV28	TRBJ1-1	TGTGCCAGCAGTGCTCCGGGGGGGGGCACTGAAGCTTTCTTT	CASSAPGGGTEAFF
NA	NA	TRBV6-6	TRBJ2-5	TGTGCCAGCAGTTATATTGGGGAGACCCAGTACTTC	CASSYIGETQYF
NA	TRBD2	TRBV5-1	TRBJ2-7	TGCGCCAGCAGCTTGGGGCTTCTAGCGGCGGCCTACGAGCAGTACTTC	CASSLGLLAAAYEQYF
NA	TRBD2	TRBV7-9	TRBJ2-1	TGTGCCAGCAGCGTCGGGACTAGTTTTCCGAATGAGCAGTTCTTC	CASSVGTSFPNEQFF
NA	TRBD1	TRBV5-6	TRBJ1-5	TGTGCCAGCAGCCTCCTCCAACAGGGGAATCAGCCCCAGCATTTT	CASSLLQQGNQPQHF
NA	NA	TRBV27	TRBJ2-6	TGTGCCAGCAGTCTCCCCGGGACACCTAACGTCCTGACTTTC	CASSLPGTPNVLTF
NA	TRBD2	TRBV2	TRBJ2-5	TGTGCCAGCGTGAGGGCGGGAGGGCCCCAAGAGACCCAGTACTTC	CASVRAGGPQETQYF
NA	NA	TRBV9	TRBJ1-2	TGTGCCAGCAGCGTAGCTACGGGGGGCTCCGGCTACACCTTC	CASSVATGGSGYTF
NA	NA	TRBV9	TRBJ2-3	TGTGCCAGCAGCGTAGATGACTCGTACACAGATACGCAGTATTTT	CASSVDDSYTDTQYF
NA	NA	TRBV7-8	TRBJ2-1	TGTGCCAGCAGCTCAAGCCGGGACAACTCCTACAATGAGCAGTTCTTC	CASSSSRDNSYNEQFF
NA	NA	TRBV6-5	TRBJ1-2	TGTGCCAGCAGTTATAACCTGGACACGAATGGCTACACCTTC	CASSYNLDTNGYTF
NA	NA	TRBV4-1	TRBJ1-6	TGCGCCAGCAGCCAAGCGGGAGGGAGCAGGTGGGGTAATTCACCCCTCCACTTT	CASSQAGGSRWGNSPLHF
NA	NA	TRBV29-1	TRBJ2-4	TGCAGCGTCGCCGAGATAGCCAAAAACATTCAGTACTTC	CSVAEIAKNIQYF
NA	NA	TRBV5-1	TRBJ2-7	TGCGCCAGCAGCTTGGCCATCCCCTACGAGCAGTACTTC	CASSLAIPYEQYF
NA	NA	TRBV5-1	TRBJ2-3	TGCGCCAGCAGCTTGATCGCCCTCGGGCTGTCCGCCGATACGCAGTATTTT	CASSLIALGLSADTQYF
NA	NA	TRBV2	TRBJ1-3	TGTGCCAGCGAGGGCGGCAGGGGCTACTCATATAGCGGAAACACCATATATTTT	CASEGGRGYSYSGNTIYF